Listed here is a single T cell receptor (beta chain). Its specificity is unknown. This record comes from a study of cytomegalovirus exposure and HLA in healthy donors. The study's findings and limits: The study listed 150 to 200 cytomegalovirus-associated TCR beta chains. Specificity of three CMV-associated chains for CMV antigens was verified in vitro.

The repertoire was sequenced with immunoSEQ multiplex PCR; TCRdb's copy has only in-frame clones and lacks some. The sample holds roughly 150,000 clones, 94% seen once. The CDR3 spans 17 residues. Between the trimmed V and J ends, which lost 4 bases and 0 bases, there was a span of 15 bases. CDR1 is MNHNS and CDR2 is SASEGT in the germline V gene. The clonotype comes from a man between 18 and 35 years old in good health and CMV-seropositive. The chain has TRBV6-1 and TRBJ1-4; D remains unclear. The sequenced material came from PBMCs. CDR3 loop: CASSAKPEGATNEKLFF. The CDR3, as DNA: TGTGCCAGCAGTGCTAAACCCGAGGGTGCAACTAATGAAAAACTGTTTTTT.